Presented here are 8 T cell receptor beta chains from one specimen sequenced in a study of response to subunit inactivated influenza vaccine. MiXCR, run by TCRdb on the RT-PCR reads, gives a single entry per CDR3 protein. Found here are 800,000 to 1,000,000 distinct CDR3 sequences, about 20% of them singletons; the top ten hold 10%. This sample comprised PBMCs from blood, obtained approximately 5 days after vaccination. These receptors came from a man aged 45-65 years who received an inactivated influenza vaccine.

The chain couples TRBV12-3 or TRBV12-4 to TRBJ2-2; TRBD1 aligns across 7 bases. The CDR3 totals 15 residues. The junction had 6 bases not matched to a gene; V was cut back by 5 bases and J by 3 bases. In DNA, the CDR3 is TGTGCCAGCAGTCCTAACAGGGGCTACACCGGGGAGCTGTTTTTT. It yields the protein CASSPNRGYTGELFF.

The chain joins TRBV7-9 to TRBJ2-2; D gene uncertain. Germline V lookup: CDR1 SEHNR, CDR2 FQNEAQ (reference sequence). The CDR3 covers 11 residues. With 11 bases removed from V and 4 bases from J, the gap between germline ends came to 8 bases. CDR3 nucleotides: TGTGCCTCCCAGGTCACCGGGGAGCTGTTTTTT. It yields the protein CASQVTGELFF.

The chain uses TRBV6-2 or TRBV6-3 and TRBJ1-1; D uncertain. Trimming took off 6 bases at V and 7 bases at J, with 9 bases between the two ends. The CDR3 totals 11 residues. CDR1 is MNHEY and CDR2 is SVGEGT in the germline V gene. For the CDR3, the DNA is TGTGCCAGCAGCCAAACAGTTGAAGCTTTCTTT. Translated, it gives CASSQTVEAFF.

This clonotype was seen more than once but under ten times. The genes are TRBV5-4 and TRBJ1-2, with TRBD1 identical over 11 bases. The V and J ends lost 2 bases and 7 bases, in that order; junction bases with no gene match: 4. The length of the CDR3 is 14 residues. CDR1 is SGHNT and CDR2 is YYREEE in the germline V gene (reference sequence). The DNA for the CDR3 is TGTGCCAGCAGCTTCAGGGGACAGGGGGTTGGCTACACCTTC. It codes for CASSFRGQGVGYTF. Using reference TRBV5-4 and TRBJ1-2 for the parts outside the CDR3, the full variable domain is ETGVTQSPTHLIKTRGQQVTLRCSSQSGHNTVSWYQQALGQGPQFIFQYYREEENGRGNFPPRFSGLQFPNYSSELNVNALELDDSALYLCASSFRGQGVGYTFGSGTRLTVV.

There are a few counts of this clonotype. The rearrangement joins TRBV12-3 or TRBV12-4 to TRBJ2-7; weak D call: TRBD2 (6 bases). The length of the CDR3 is 15 residues. Trimming took 6 bases from V and 2 from J, leaving 17 bases between them. The CDR3 nucleotides read TGTGCCAGCAGCCTTCGGGGGACTGGGGCCTACGAGCAGTACTTC. Protein: CASSLRGTGAYEQYF.

The chain has TRBV7-9 and TRBJ2-7, with D tentatively TRBD2 (5 bases). This CDR3 has 14 residues. Deletions cut 1 base from V and 6 bases from J, with 13 bases between. Germline V lookup: CDR1 SEHNR, CDR2 FQNEAQ (reference sequence). This CDR3 reads CASSLVALDGEQYF. CDR3 DNA sequence: TGTGCCAGCAGCTTAGTAGCGTTAGACGGCGAGCAGTACTTC.

The chain has TRBV5-8 and TRBJ2-5; the D is unclear. There are 14 residues in the CDR3. Germline V gene lookup returns CDR1 SGHTS and CDR2 YDEGEE. The V and J ends lost 1 base and 3 bases respectively, with 10 bases between them. CDR3 DNA: TGTGCCAGCAGCTTGTTGGTCCCCGAAGAGACCCAGTACTTC. Encoded protein: CASSLLVPEETQYF.

This clonotype was detected a few times. This chain connects TRBV10-3 to TRBJ2-7, with 9 bases matching TRBD1. CDR3 size: 15 residues. The trim removed 3 bases at V and 6 bases at J, leaving 9 bases unmatched. CDR1 is ENHRY, CDR2 SYGVKD, per germline. The CDR3: CAISDLGQGQVEQYF. DNA for the CDR3: TGTGCCATCAGTGACCTGGGACAGGGACAGGTCGAGCAGTACTTC.